These T cell receptor beta chains were read from a single sample in a study of T-cell reconstitution after alpha-beta-depleted transplantation in children. TCRdb re-derived calls from the PCR reads in MiXCR, one entry per CDR3 protein. In the table there are about 100,000 distinct CDR3 sequences, about 7.5% of which are singletons. Sequencing was performed on PBMCs, taken before TCRalphabeta/CD19-depleted stem cell transplant. These receptors came from a boy between 2 and 10 years old with acute lymphoblastic leukemia, due to receive a stem cell transplant. Each CDR3 is given with its conserved first and last residue. The order of the fields is V gene, D gene, clone size, J gene, CDR3 protein, CDR3 DNA. A D gene is named only where the DNA matches it firmly. Expanded clones are given a class, and other clones once, few, many or no size at all.

v_call: TRBV5-6
d_call: -
clone_size: few
j_call: TRBJ1-2
cdr3_aa: CPSSMIQFPYYGYTF
cdr3_nt: TGTCCCAGCAGCATGATACAGTTCCCCTACTATGGCTACACCTTC

v_call: TRBV15
d_call: -
clone_size: -
j_call: TRBJ2-7
cdr3_aa: CATSREGSYEQYF
cdr3_nt: TGTGCCACCAGCAGAGAAGGCTCCTACGAGCAGTACTTC

v_call: TRBV24-1
d_call: TRBD1
clone_size: many
j_call: TRBJ1-2
cdr3_aa: CATSIGDRGQAHGYTF
cdr3_nt: TGTGCCACCAGTATCGGGGACAGGGGGCAGGCCCATGGCTACACCTTC

v_call: TRBV20-1
d_call: TRBD2
clone_size: many
j_call: TRBJ2-1
cdr3_aa: CSAQPLAGDYNEQFF
cdr3_nt: TGCAGTGCTCAGCCCCTAGCGGGTGATTACAATGAGCAGTTCTTC

v_call: TRBV29-1
d_call: -
clone_size: many
j_call: TRBJ1-5
cdr3_aa: CSVSPRQGHGVSNQPQHF
cdr3_nt: TGCAGCGTTTCCCCGAGGCAGGGGCATGGGGTTAGCAATCAGCCCCAGCATTTT

v_call: TRBV5-1
d_call: -
clone_size: few
j_call: TRBJ1-1
cdr3_aa: CASSWGDTEAFF
cdr3_nt: TGCGCCAGCAGCTGGGGAGACACTGAAGCTTTCTTT

v_call: TRBV12-3/TRBV12-4
d_call: TRBD1
clone_size: few
j_call: TRBJ1-1
cdr3_aa: CASSYDRVGVWTEAFF
cdr3_nt: TGTGCCAGCAGTTACGACAGGGTGGGGGTCTGGACTGAAGCTTTCTTT

v_call: TRBV7-9
d_call: -
clone_size: many
j_call: TRBJ1-2
cdr3_aa: CATELGLNYGYTF
cdr3_nt: TGTGCCACCGAATTGGGTCTTAACTATGGCTACACCTTC

v_call: TRBV13
d_call: TRBD1
clone_size: many
j_call: TRBJ2-7
cdr3_aa: CASSLRQGRYEQYF
cdr3_nt: TGTGCCAGCAGCTTACGACAGGGGCGATACGAGCAGTACTTC

v_call: TRBV28
d_call: TRBD1
clone_size: many
j_call: TRBJ1-4
cdr3_aa: CASSPGQARDEKLFF
cdr3_nt: TGTGCCAGCAGCCCGGGACAGGCCCGTGATGAAAAACTGTTTTTT

v_call: TRBV6-1
d_call: -
clone_size: -
j_call: TRBJ1-6
cdr3_aa: CASSEDVSSYNSPLHF
cdr3_nt: TGTGCCAGCAGTGAAGATGTGAGCTCCTATAATTCACCCCTCCACTTT

v_call: TRBV20-1
d_call: -
clone_size: few
j_call: TRBJ2-3
cdr3_aa: CSAREGWADTQYF
cdr3_nt: TGCAGTGCTAGAGAAGGTTGGGCGGATACGCAGTATTTT

v_call: TRBV12-3/TRBV12-4
d_call: TRBD1
clone_size: -
j_call: TRBJ2-1
cdr3_aa: CASSLGVGQGAAYNEQFF
cdr3_nt: TGTGCCAGCAGTTTAGGGGTTGGGCAGGGGGCGGCCTACAATGAGCAGTTCTTC

v_call: TRBV6-5
d_call: -
clone_size: many
j_call: TRBJ2-5
cdr3_aa: CASSFPGNQETQYF
cdr3_nt: TGTGCCAGCAGTTTCCCGGGGAACCAAGAGACCCAGTACTTC

v_call: TRBV7-9
d_call: -
clone_size: medium-sized
j_call: TRBJ2-5
cdr3_aa: CASSRTEETQYF
cdr3_nt: TGTGCCAGCAGCCGGACAGAAGAGACCCAGTACTTC

v_call: TRBV12-3/TRBV12-4
d_call: TRBD2
clone_size: many
j_call: TRBJ2-3
cdr3_aa: CASSLWFSGGATDTQYF
cdr3_nt: TGTGCCAGCAGTTTATGGTTTAGCGGGGGGGCCACAGATACGCAGTATTTT

v_call: TRBV19
d_call: -
clone_size: many
j_call: TRBJ1-1
cdr3_aa: CASSPNGFLNTEAFF
cdr3_nt: TGTGCCAGTAGTCCCAACGGTTTCCTGAACACTGAAGCTTTCTTT

v_call: TRBV12-3/TRBV12-4
d_call: -
clone_size: many
j_call: TRBJ2-1
cdr3_aa: CASNLGLPGEQFF
cdr3_nt: TGTGCCAGCAATCTGGGACTCCCTGGGGAGCAGTTCTTC

v_call: TRBV5-1
d_call: -
clone_size: -
j_call: TRBJ2-5
cdr3_aa: CASSFLQGQETQYF
cdr3_nt: TGCGCCAGCAGCTTTTTACAGGGTCAAGAGACCCAGTACTTC

v_call: TRBV3-1
d_call: TRBD2
clone_size: many
j_call: TRBJ2-7
cdr3_aa: CASSLASGDEQYF
cdr3_nt: TGTGCCAGCAGCCTCGCTAGCGGGGACGAGCAGTACTTC

v_call: TRBV3-1
d_call: -
clone_size: many
j_call: TRBJ1-4
cdr3_aa: CASSPQGADEKLFF
cdr3_nt: TGTGCCAGCAGCCCACAGGGCGCGGATGAAAAACTGTTTTTT

v_call: TRBV6-5
d_call: TRBD1
clone_size: many
j_call: TRBJ2-1
cdr3_aa: CASSYSTGQGAWVQFF
cdr3_nt: TGTGCCAGCAGTTACTCGACGGGACAGGGGGCTTGGGTGCAGTTCTTC

v_call: TRBV9
d_call: TRBD1
clone_size: -
j_call: TRBJ2-7
cdr3_aa: CASSPGTGIPYEQYF
cdr3_nt: TGTGCCAGCAGCCCCGGGACAGGGATCCCCTACGAGCAGTACTTC

v_call: TRBV9
d_call: -
clone_size: few
j_call: TRBJ1-2
cdr3_aa: CASSVGAGGYGYTF
cdr3_nt: TGTGCCAGCAGCGTAGGAGCCGGAGGCTATGGCTACACCTTC

v_call: TRBV20-1
d_call: -
clone_size: many
j_call: TRBJ2-7
cdr3_aa: CSARDSRKVWSEQYF
cdr3_nt: TGCAGTGCTAGGGACTCCCGAAAAGTTTGGTCCGAGCAGTACTTC

v_call: TRBV11-2
d_call: -
clone_size: few
j_call: TRBJ2-2
cdr3_aa: CASSLEGRGYGELFF
cdr3_nt: TGTGCCAGCAGCTTAGAGGGACGGGGGTACGGGGAGCTGTTTTTT

v_call: TRBV25-1
d_call: -
clone_size: many
j_call: TRBJ2-7
cdr3_aa: CASSAPSSYEQYF
cdr3_nt: TGTGCCAGCAGTGCCCCTAGCTCCTACGAGCAGTACTTC

v_call: TRBV12-3/TRBV12-4
d_call: TRBD1
clone_size: many
j_call: TRBJ1-5
cdr3_aa: CASSEPGQGHSPQHF
cdr3_nt: TGTGCCAGCAGTGAGCCGGGACAGGGCCACTCGCCCCAGCATTTT

v_call: TRBV20-1
d_call: TRBD2
clone_size: many
j_call: TRBJ2-1
cdr3_aa: CSARNSGGEIGEQFF
cdr3_nt: TGCAGTGCTAGAAACAGCGGGGGGGAAATCGGGGAGCAGTTCTTC

v_call: TRBV6-2/TRBV6-3
d_call: TRBD1
clone_size: many
j_call: TRBJ2-3
cdr3_aa: CASSYGQDTDTQYF
cdr3_nt: TGTGCCAGCAGTTACGGACAGGACACAGATACGCAGTATTTT

v_call: TRBV5-1
d_call: -
clone_size: -
j_call: TRBJ2-2
cdr3_aa: CASSQAPGGTRTRELFF
cdr3_nt: TGCGCCAGCAGCCAGGCCCCTGGGGGCACCCGTACTCGGGAGCTGTTTTTT